A single sample gave rise to the 14 T cell receptor beta chains below, sequenced in a study of beta chain features in type 1 diabetes. As every portion of the isolated RNA was reverse transcribed, the sequencing read expressed TCRB transcripts. Profiling relied on immunoSEQ multiplex PCR, and the TCRdb table lists in-frame clones only, not all of them. Of about 160,000 clones listed, approximately 9.1% are singletons. Sequenced: central memory CD4+ T cells from blood. Receptor source: a woman aged 18-29 years in good health.

This clone was counted between two and nine times. CDR3 DNA: TGCGCCAGCAGCCAAGTGGATATGGGACTAGCGGCCACCGGGGAGCTGTTTTTT. This sequence encodes CASSQVDMGLAATGELFF. This chain links TRBV4-1 with TRBJ2-2; 11 nucleotides match TRBD2. Unmatched junction bases numbered 8, after V lost 1 base and J lost 4 bases. CDR3 size: 18 residues. The germline CDR1 and CDR2 sequences are MGHRA and YSYEKL.

The chain recombines TRBV27 with TRBJ2-1; TRBD1 might be the D (6 bases). V dropped 4 bases and J dropped 2 bases, with 15 bases sitting between them. Germline-derived CDR1 and CDR2 are MNHEY and SMNVEV (reference sequence). The CDR3 runs 16 residues. The CDR3: CASSYSRDITYNEQFF. The CDR3 DNA reads TGTGCCAGCAGTTACTCCCGGGACATCACCTACAATGAGCAGTTCTTC.

This clone showed up many times. This CDR3 reads CASSEASGRNYGYTF. The CDR3 region has the DNA TGTGCCAGCAGTGAAGCGTCAGGCCGGAACTATGGCTACACCTTC. The rearrangement links TRBV2 to TRBJ1-2; D gene unclear. Per the germline V gene, CDR1 is SNHLY and CDR2 is FYNNEI. This CDR3 comprises 15 residues. Trimming left V 0 bases short and J 2 bases short, with 10 bases between.

This clone was seen more than once but under ten times. This chain links TRBV6-1 with TRBJ1-4, with D unresolved. CDR3 size: 15 residues. Trimming stripped 6 bases from V and 6 bases from J, with 17 bases between. The germline V gene encodes CDR1 MNHNS and CDR2 SASEGT. The CDR3 here is CASRILSGGDEKLFF. CDR3 sequence (DNA): TGTGCCAGCAGGATTCTTTCTGGAGGCGATGAAAAACTGTTTTTT.

The chain links TRBV6-1 to TRBJ1-1, with a possible D match to TRBD1 (6 bases). The CDR3 length is 12 residues. CDR1 is MNHNS, CDR2 SASEGT, per germline. Trimming removed 5 bases from V and 7 bases from J, with 11 bases in between. The CDR3 nucleotides are TGTGCCAGCAGTTCCGGGACAAATGAAGCTTTCTTT. It yields the protein CASSSGTNEAFF.

CDR3 loop: CASSEAGQGRGYTF. CDR3 DNA sequence: TGTGCCAGCAGTGAAGCGGGACAGGGTCGCGGCTACACCTTC. The V call is TRBV6-1, the J call TRBJ1-2; 9 bases line up with TRBD1. J was trimmed by 8 bases and V by 0 bases; bases with no gene match: 4. CDR1 and CDR2 from the germline V gene are MNHNS and SASEGT. The length of the CDR3 is 14 residues.

The table lists this clone with a few counts. V and J are TRBV7-9 and TRBJ2-7, with a possible D match to TRBD1 (7 bases). Germline-derived CDR1 and CDR2 are SEHNR and FQNEAQ (reference sequence). Trimming shortened V by 5 bases and J by 4 bases, and 18 bases separated the two germline ends. The CDR3 has 15 amino acids. Written as DNA, the CDR3 is TGTGCCAGCAGCCCACAGACCCCAGGGGGGTACGAGCAGTACTTC. This codes for CASSPQTPGGYEQYF.

This clone was picked up a small number of times. This chain connects TRBV4-3 to TRBJ1-1; D is ambiguous. The length of the CDR3 is 16 residues. V lost 0 bases, J lost 3 bases, and 14 bases lay in between. Per the germline V gene, CDR1 is LGHNA and CDR2 is YSLEER. This CDR3 reads CASSQDLSWGDTEAFF. CDR3 nucleotides: TGCGCCAGCAGCCAAGATCTTTCTTGGGGAGACACTGAAGCTTTCTTT.

CDR3 bases: TGCAGTGCCTCGGGGGGATACGAGCAGTACTTC. It translates to CSASGGYEQYF. The rearrangement uses TRBV20-1 and TRBJ2-7; 7 nucleotides agree with TRBD2. The CDR3 is 11 amino acids. In germline, CDR1 is DFQATT, CDR2 SNEGSKA (reference sequence). J was trimmed by 4 bases and V by 6 bases; bases with no gene match: 3.

This clone was found a few times. The genes are TRBV7-6 and TRBJ2-1; tentatively, D is TRBD2 (5 bases). Per the germline V gene, CDR1 is SGHVS and CDR2 is FNYEAQ. The CDR3 has 14 amino acids. Trimming shortened V by 5 bases and J by 5 bases, and 13 bases separated the two germline ends. DNA for the CDR3: TGTGCCAGCAGCCCCCGGACTCCGAACAATGAGCAGTTCTTC. Its protein product is CASSPRTPNNEQFF.

This chain links TRBV4-1 with TRBJ2-7, with a tentative D call TRBD2 (8 bases). Germline V gives CDR1 MGHRA, CDR2 YSYEKL. This CDR3 has 14 amino acids. V was pared by 2 bases and J by 5 bases, with 13 bases between. The CDR3, as DNA: TGCGCCAGCAGCCAACGGGAGGGGGCTGACGAGCAGTACTTC. Translation: CASSQREGADEQYF.

V and J are TRBV5-4 and TRBJ2-1, with 7 bases that match TRBD2. This CDR3 spans 16 amino acids. J lost 0 bases, V lost 0 bases, and 3 bases had no gene match. The germline CDR1 and CDR2 sequences are SGHNT and YYREEE (reference sequence). The CDR3 DNA follows: TGTGCCAGCAGCTTGGGGGACTACGGCTCCTACAATGAGCAGTTCTTC. The encoded protein is CASSLGDYGSYNEQFF.

The gene calls are TRBV30 and TRBJ2-6; 9 nucleotides agree with TRBD1. The CDR3 is 18 amino acids. The V segment lost 2 bases and the J segment 2 bases; nucleotides outside the gene matches: 10. Germline V gene sequence: CDR1 GTSNPN, CDR2 SVGIG (reference sequence). This CDR3 reads CAWSPSDRGITGANVLTF. CDR3 DNA: TGTGCCTGGAGTCCCTCGGACAGGGGAATCACTGGGGCCAACGTCCTGACTTTC.

The gene calls are TRBV30 and TRBJ1-1, with D hard to call. The V and J ends lost 3 bases and 6 bases respectively, with 8 bases between them. There are 11 residues in the CDR3. In germline, CDR1 is GTSNPN, CDR2 SVGIG (reference sequence). CDR3 in DNA: TGTGCCTGGAGGCTCAGTTCTGAAGCTTTCTTT. It yields the protein CAWRLSSEAFF.